The clone carrying this T cell receptor (beta chain) was detected only a few times. The data originate from a study of control samples from healthy donors and cancer patients. V was trimmed by 4 bases and J by 2 bases, leaving 24 bases between them. The CDR3 is 18 residues long. Germline V CDR1 and CDR2: SGHRS, YFSETQ. The table came from immunoSEQ multiplex PCR; TCRdb's copy has only in-frame clones and leaves some out. The table has about 130,000 clones, roughly 87% seen once. This TCR was recovered from a man between 18 and 35 years old in good health. This chain uses TRBV5-1 with TRBJ2-5, with TRBD2 as a possible D gene (6 bases). Sequenced sample: blood. The CDR3: CASSTGLTLPRGQETQYF. The CDR3 region has the DNA TGCGCCAGCAGCACCGGACTAACCCTACCTCGAGGACAAGAGACCCAGTACTTC.